This T cell receptor beta chain was captured in a study of T cell repertoires in cytomegalovirus infection. Concerning this clonotype: Its antigen is not identified.

TCRdb analysed the reads with MiXCR anew, one entry per CDR3 protein. In the table there are approximately 1,000,000 distinct CDR3 sequences, roughly 30% of which are singletons. Germline assignment: CDR1 SGHAT and CDR2 FQDESV (reference sequence). The CDR3 totals 15 residues. The J segment lost 5 bases and the V segment lost 5 bases, leaving 5 bases of the junction unmatched. This rearrangement joins TRBV11-1 to TRBJ2-1; 11 positions match TRBD2. Specimen: cultured CD8+ T cells from PBMCs, collected from culture after CMV antigen stimulation. This sequence originates from a human donor in good health (CMV status not recorded). Some clones in this sample may be carry-over from other donors' samples. In nucleotides, the CDR3 is TGTGCCAGCAGCCCACTAGCGGGGGACCACAATGAGCAGTTCTTC. Its protein is CASSPLAGDHNEQFF.